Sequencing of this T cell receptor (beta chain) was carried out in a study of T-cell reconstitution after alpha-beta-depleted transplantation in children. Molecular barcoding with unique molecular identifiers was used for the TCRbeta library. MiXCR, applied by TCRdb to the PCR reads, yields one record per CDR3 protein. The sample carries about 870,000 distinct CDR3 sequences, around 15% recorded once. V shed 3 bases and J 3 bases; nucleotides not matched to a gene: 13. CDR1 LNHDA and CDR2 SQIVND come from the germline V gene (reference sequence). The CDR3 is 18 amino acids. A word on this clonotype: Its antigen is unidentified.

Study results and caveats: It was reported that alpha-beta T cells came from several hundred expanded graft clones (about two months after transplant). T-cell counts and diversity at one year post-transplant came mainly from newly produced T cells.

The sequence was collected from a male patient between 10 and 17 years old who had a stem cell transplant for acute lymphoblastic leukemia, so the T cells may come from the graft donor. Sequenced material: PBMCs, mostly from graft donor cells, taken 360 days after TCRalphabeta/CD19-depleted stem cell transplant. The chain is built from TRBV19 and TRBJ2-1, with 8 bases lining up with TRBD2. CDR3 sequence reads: CASSIGRPGSGNYNEQFF. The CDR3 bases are TGTGCCAGTAGTATTGGGCGTCCAGGTAGCGGGAACTACAATGAGCAGTTCTTC.